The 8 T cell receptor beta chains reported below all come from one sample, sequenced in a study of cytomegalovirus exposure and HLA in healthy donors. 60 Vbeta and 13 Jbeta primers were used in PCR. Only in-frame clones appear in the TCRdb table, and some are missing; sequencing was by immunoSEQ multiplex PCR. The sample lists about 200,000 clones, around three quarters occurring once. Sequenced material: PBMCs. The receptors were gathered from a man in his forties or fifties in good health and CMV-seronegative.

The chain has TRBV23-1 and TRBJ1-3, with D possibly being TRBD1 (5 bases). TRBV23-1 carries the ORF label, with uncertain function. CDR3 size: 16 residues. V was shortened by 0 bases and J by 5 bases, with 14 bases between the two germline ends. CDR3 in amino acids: CASSQSGQQSRNTIYF. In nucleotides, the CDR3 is TGCGCCAGCAGTCAATCGGGGCAGCAGAGTCGAAACACCATATATTTT.

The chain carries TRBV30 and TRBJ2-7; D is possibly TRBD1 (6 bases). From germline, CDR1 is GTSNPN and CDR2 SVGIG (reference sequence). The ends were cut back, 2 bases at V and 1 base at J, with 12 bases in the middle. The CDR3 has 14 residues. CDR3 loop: CAWSKTGVSYEQYF. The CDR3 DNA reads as TGTGCCTGGAGTAAGACAGGTGTTTCCTACGAGCAGTACTTC.

This chain's CDR3 is CAWGGESGEQYF. The CDR3 nucleotides read TGTGCCTGGGGAGGGGAGTCAGGAGAGCAGTACTTC. V is TRBV30 and J is TRBJ2-7, with D possibly TRBD2 on 6 matching bases. Trimming removed 5 bases at V and 7 bases at J, with 15 bases between. CDR3 length: 12 residues. Germline CDR1 is GTSNPN and CDR2 is SVGIG (reference sequence).

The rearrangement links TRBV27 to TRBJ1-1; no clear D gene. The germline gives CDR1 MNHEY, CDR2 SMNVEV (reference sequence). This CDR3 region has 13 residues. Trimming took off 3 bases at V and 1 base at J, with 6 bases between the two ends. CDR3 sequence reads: CASSLTPNTEAFF. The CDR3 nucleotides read TGTGCCAGCAGTTTGACACCGAACACTGAAGCTTTCTTT.

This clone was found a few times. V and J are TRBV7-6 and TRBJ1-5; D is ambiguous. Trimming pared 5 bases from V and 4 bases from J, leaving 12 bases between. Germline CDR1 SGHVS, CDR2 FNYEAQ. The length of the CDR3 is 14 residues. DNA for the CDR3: TGTGCCAGCAGCGCCTCTGCAGTTAATCAGCCCCAGCATTTT. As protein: CASSASAVNQPQHF. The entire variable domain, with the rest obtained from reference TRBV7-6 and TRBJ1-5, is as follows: GAGVSQSPRYKVTKRGQDVALRCDPISGHVSLYWYRQALGQGPEFLTYFNYEAQQDKSGLPNDRFSAERPEGSISTLTIQRTEQRDSAMYRCASSASAVNQPQHFGDGTRLSIL.

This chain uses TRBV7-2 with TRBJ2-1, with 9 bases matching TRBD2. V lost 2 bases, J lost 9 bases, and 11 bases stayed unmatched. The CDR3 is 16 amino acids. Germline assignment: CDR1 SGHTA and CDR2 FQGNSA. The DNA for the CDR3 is TGTGCCAGCAGCTTACGGGTTGCGGGGGGGCGGGCTGAGCAGTTCTTC. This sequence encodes CASSLRVAGGRAEQFF. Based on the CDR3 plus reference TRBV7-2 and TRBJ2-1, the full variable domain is GAGVSQSPSNKVTEKGKDVELRCDPISGHTALYWYRQSLGQGLEFLIYFQGNSAPDKSGLPSDRFSAERTGGSVSTLTIQRTQQEDSAVYLCASSLRVAGGRAEQFFGPGTRLTVL.

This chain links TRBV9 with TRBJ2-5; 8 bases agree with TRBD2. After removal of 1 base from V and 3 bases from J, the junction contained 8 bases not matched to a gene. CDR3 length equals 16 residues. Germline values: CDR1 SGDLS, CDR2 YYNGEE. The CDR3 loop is CASSVNVGGDEETQYF. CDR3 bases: TGTGCCAGCAGCGTAAATGTCGGGGGGGACGAAGAGACCCAGTACTTC.

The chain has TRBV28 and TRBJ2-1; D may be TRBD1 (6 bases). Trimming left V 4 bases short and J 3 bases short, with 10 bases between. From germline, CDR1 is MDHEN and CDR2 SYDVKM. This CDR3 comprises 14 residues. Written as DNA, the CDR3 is TGTGCCAGCAGTTACAGGGATGTCTACAATGAGCAGTTCTTC. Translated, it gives CASSYRDVYNEQFF.